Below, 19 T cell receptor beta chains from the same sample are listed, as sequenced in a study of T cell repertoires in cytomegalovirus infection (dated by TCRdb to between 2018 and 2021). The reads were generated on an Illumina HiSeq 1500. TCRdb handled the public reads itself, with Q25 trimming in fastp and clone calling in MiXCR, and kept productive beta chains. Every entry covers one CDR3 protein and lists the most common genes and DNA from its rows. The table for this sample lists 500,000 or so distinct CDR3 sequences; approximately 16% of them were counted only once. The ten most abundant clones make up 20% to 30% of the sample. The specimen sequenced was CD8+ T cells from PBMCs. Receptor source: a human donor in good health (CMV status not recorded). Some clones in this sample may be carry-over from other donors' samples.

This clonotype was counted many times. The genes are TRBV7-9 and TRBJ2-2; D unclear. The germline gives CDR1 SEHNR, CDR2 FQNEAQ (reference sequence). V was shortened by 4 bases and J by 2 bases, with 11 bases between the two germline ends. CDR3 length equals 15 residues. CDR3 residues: CASSSWTSNTGELFF. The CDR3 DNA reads TGTGCCAGCAGCTCATGGACGTCCAACACCGGGGAGCTGTTTTTT.

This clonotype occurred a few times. CDR3 bases: TGTGCCAGCAGCCTCTCTGTTCGGGAGACCAATGAAAAACTGTTTTTT. It is translated as CASSLSVRETNEKLFF. This chain uses TRBV6-2 or TRBV6-3 with TRBJ1-4; unclear D gene. Trimming cost V 6 bases and J 5 bases, with 19 bases left between them. The germline gives CDR1 MNHEY, CDR2 SVGEGT. This CDR3 spans 16 amino acids.

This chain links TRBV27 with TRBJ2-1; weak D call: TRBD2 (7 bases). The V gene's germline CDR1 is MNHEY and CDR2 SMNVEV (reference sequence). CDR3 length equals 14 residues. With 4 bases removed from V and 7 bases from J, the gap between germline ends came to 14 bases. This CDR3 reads CASSSRGRGNEQFF. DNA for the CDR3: TGTGCCAGCAGTTCCCGGGGGAGGGGGAATGAGCAGTTCTTC.

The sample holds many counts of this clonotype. The CDR3: CASSLAVRDRGKTEQFF. Written as DNA, the CDR3 is TGTGCCAGCAGCTTAGCTGTTCGGGACAGGGGGAAAACTGAGCAGTTCTTC. The V and J genes are TRBV7-8 and TRBJ2-1; 11 bases agree with TRBD1. The CDR3 length is 17 residues. Losses at the gene ends were 0 bases for V and 9 bases for J; bases not matched to a gene: 10. Per germline, CDR1 SGHVS and CDR2 FQNEAQ. The variable domain in full, completed from reference TRBV7-8 and TRBJ2-1, reads GAGVSQSPRYKVAKRGQDVALRCDPISGHVSLFWYQQALGQGPEFLTYFQNEAQLDKSGLPSDRFFAERPEGSVSTLKIQRTQQEDSAVYLCASSLAVRDRGKTEQFFGPGTRLTVL.

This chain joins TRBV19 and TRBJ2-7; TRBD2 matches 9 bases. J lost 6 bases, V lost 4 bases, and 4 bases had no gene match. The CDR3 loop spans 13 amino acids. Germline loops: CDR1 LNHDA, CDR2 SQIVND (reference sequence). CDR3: CASSNSGSVEQYF. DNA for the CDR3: TGTGCCAGTAGTAATAGCGGGAGCGTCGAGCAGTACTTC.

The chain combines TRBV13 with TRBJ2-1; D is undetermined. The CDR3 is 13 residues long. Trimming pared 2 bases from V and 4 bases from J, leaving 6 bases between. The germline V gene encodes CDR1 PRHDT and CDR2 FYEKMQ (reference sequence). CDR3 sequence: CASSLLRYNEQFF. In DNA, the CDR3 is TGTGCCAGCAGCTTATTAAGGTACAATGAGCAGTTCTTC.

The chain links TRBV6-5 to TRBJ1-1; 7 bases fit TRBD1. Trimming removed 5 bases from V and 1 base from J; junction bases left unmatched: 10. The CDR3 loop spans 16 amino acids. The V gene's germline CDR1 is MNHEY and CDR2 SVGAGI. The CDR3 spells CASSQMPQGENTEAFF. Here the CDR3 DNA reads TGTGCCAGCAGTCAAATGCCGCAGGGGGAGAACACTGAAGCTTTCTTT.

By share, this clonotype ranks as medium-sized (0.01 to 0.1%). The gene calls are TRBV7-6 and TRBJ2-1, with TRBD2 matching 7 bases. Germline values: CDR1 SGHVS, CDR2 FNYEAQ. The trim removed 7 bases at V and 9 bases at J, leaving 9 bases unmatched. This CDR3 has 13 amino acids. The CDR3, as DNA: TGTGCCAGCATACCCTCGGGGGGTACTGAGCAGTTCTTC. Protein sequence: CASIPSGGTEQFF.

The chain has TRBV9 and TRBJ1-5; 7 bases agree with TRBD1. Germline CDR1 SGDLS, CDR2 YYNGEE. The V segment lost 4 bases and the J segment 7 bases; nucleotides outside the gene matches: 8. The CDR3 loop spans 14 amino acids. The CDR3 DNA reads TGTGCCAGCAGCCTCGGGACAGCGGGGCAGCCCCAGCATTTT. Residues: CASSLGTAGQPQHF.

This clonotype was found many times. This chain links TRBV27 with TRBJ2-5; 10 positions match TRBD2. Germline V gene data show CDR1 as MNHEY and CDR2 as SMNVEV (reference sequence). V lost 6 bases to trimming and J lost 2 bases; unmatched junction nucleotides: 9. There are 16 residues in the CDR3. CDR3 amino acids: CASSPTLAGAQETQYF. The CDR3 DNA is TGTGCCAGCAGCCCCACCCTAGCGGGGGCTCAAGAGACCCAGTACTTC.

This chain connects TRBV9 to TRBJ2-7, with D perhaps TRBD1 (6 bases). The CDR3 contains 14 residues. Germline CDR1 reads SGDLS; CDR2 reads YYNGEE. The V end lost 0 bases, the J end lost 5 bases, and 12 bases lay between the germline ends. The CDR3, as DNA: TGTGCCAGCAGCGTAGTATCCCAGGGGAACGAGCAGTACTTC. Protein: CASSVVSQGNEQYF.

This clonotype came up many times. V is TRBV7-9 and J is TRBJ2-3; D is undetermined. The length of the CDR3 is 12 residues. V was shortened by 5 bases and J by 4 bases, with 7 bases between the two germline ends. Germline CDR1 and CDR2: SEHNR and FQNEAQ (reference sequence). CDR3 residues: CASSAKPDTQYF. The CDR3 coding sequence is TGTGCCAGCAGCGCTAAGCCAGATACGCAGTATTTT.

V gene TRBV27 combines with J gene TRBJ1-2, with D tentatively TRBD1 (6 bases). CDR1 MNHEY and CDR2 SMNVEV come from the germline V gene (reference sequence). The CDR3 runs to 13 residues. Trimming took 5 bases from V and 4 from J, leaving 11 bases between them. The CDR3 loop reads CASSVNRVYGYTF. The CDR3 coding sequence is TGTGCCAGCAGTGTAAACAGGGTCTATGGCTACACCTTC.

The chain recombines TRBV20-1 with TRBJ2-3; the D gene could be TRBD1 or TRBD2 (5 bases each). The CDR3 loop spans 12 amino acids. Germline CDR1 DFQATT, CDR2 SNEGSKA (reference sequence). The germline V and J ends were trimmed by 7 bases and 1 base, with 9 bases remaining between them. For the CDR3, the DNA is TGCAGTGTTGTGGGGGGCACAGATACGCAGTATTTT. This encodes CSVVGGTDTQYF.

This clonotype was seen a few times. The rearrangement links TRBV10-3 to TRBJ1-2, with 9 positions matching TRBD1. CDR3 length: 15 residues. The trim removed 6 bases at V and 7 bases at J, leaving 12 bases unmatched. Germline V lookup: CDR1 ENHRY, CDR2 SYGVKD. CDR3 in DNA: TGTGCCATCAGCGTCGGACAGGGGACTTTGGGTGGCTACACCTTC. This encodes CAISVGQGTLGGYTF.

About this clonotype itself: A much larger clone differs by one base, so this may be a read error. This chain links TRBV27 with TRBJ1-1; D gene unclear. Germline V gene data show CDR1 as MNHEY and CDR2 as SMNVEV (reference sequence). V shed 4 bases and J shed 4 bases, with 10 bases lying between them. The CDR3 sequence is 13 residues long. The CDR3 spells CASSYGVGTEAFF. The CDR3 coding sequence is TGTGCCAGCAGTTATGGGGTGGGCACTGAAGCTTTCTTT.

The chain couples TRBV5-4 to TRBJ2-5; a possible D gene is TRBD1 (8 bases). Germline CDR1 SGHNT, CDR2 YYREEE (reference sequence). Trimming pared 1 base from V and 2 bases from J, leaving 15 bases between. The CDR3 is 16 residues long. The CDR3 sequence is CASSLIQGGNQETQYF. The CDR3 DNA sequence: TGTGCCAGCAGCTTGATACAGGGGGGGAATCAAGAGACCCAGTACTTC.

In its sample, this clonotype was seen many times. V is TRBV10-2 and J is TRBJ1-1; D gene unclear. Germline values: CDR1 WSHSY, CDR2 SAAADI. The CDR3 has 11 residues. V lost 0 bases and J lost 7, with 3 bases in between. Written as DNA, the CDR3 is TGCGCCAGCAGTGAGTCGGGTGAAGCTTTCTTT. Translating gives CASSESGEAFF.

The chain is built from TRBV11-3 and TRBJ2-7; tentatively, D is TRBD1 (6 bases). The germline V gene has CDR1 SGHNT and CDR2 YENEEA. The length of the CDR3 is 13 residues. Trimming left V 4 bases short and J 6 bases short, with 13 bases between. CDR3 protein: CASSSGQSGEQYF. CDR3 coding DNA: TGTGCCAGCAGCTCGGGACAATCCGGCGAGCAGTACTTC.